This TCR beta chain appears in the sequencing data of a study of blood T cells in healthy people across ages. The use of a sample-barcoded 5' primer and a J-beta primer mix characterized a second PCR of roughly 6 to 12 cycles. One entry per CDR3 protein results from TCRdb running MiXCR on the 5' RACE reads. The repertoire holds 900,000 to 950,000 distinct CDR3 sequences, about 29% seen once, with 10% in the top ten. The CDR3 is 16 residues long. Germline V gene lookup returns CDR1 SGHDN and CDR2 FVKESK. These data are also associated with another study on T cells of mothers and their children. This second study says: Researchers put all of the extracted RNA into cDNA synthesis, using roughly 1.5 ug per 15 ul. Nobody spotted any persistent microchimeric T cell clones.

The receptor was derived from a woman in her thirties or forties in good health. Sequenced sample: blood. V gene TRBV14 combines with J gene TRBJ2-1, with TRBD2 matching 9 bases. The DNA end is more similar to TRBJ2-7, so the J call may be wrong. CDR3 sequence (DNA): TGTGCCAGCAGCCCCGGAGCGGGGGGTACCTACAATGAGCAGTACTTC. Translated, it gives CASSPGAGGTYNEQYF.